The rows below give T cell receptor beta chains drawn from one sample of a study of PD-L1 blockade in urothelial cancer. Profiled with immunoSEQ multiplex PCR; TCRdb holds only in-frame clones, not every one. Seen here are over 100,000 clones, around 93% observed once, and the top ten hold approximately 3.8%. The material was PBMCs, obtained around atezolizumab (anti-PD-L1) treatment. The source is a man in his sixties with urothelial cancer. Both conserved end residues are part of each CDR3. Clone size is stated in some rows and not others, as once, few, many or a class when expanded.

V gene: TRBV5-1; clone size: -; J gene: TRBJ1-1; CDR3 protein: CASSLGGQGNTEAFF
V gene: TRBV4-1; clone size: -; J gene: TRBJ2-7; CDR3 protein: CASSQVLVAASPYEQYF
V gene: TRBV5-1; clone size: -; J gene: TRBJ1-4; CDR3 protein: CASRGGANEKLFF
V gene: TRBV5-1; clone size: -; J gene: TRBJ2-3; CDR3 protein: CASRYWDSFSDTQYF
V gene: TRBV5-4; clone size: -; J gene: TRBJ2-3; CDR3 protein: CASSPGLAGFTDTQYF
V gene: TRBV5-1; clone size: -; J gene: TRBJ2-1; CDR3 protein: CASSLARGHNEQFF
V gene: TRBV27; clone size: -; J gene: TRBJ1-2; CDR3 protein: CASSPRGANYGYTF
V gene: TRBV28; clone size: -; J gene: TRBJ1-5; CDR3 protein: CASIPGQINQPQHF
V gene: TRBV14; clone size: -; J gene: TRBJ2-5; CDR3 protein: CASSQNREGPQETQYF
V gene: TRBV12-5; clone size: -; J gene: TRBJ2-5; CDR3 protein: CASGPTGSAETQYF
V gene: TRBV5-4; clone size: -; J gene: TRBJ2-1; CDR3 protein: CASSPGTTHSYNEQFF
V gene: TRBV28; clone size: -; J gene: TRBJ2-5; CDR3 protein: CASSNSGLQETQYF
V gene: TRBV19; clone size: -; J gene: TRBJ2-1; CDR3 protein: CASSSNYEQFF
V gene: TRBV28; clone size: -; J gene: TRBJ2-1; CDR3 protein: CASSFIQNEQFF
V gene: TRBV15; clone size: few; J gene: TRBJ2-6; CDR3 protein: CATSRDLWALGGGSGANVLTF
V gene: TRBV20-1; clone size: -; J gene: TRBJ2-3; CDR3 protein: CSAAQGDTQYF
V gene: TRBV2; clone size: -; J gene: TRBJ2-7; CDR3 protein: CASGWPSGRGSYEQYF
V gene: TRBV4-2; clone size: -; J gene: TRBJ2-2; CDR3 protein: CASSQEAGGTGELFF
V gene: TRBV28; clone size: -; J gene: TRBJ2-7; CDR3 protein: CASSSTGDEQYF
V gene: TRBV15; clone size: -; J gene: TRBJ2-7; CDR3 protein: CATSRTRDTGEQYF
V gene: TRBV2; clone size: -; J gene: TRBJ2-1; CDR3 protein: CASTRDRGLVTNEQFF
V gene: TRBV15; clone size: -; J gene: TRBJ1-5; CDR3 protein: CATSSTAGQPQHF
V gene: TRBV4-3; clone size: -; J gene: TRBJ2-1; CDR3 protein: CASSQDAMAGEQFF
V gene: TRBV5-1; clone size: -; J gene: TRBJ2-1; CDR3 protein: CASSWASGGDEQFF
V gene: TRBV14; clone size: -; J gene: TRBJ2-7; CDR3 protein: CASSQVQSYEQYF
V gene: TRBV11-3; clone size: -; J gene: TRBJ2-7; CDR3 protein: CASSLKGGHEQYF
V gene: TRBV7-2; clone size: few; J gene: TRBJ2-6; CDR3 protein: CASSPQGQVPFSGANVLTF
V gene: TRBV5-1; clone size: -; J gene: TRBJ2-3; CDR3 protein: CASSLSGDRTDTQYF
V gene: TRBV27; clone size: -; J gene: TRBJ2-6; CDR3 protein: CASSLSRFSSGANVLTF
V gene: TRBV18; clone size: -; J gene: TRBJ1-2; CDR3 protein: CASSPQTGDYGYTF
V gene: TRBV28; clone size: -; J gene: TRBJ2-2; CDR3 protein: CGTGTGGTGELFF
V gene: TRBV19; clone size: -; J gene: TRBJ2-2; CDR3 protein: CASSVKAGQGRNTGELFF
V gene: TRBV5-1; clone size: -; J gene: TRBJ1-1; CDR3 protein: CASSLERRNTEAFF
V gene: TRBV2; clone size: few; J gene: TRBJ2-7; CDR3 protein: CASSADRDYEQYF
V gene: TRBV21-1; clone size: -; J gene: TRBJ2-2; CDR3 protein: CASSKTGTNPGELFF
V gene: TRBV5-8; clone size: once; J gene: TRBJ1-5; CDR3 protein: CASSFVTGGIGSQHF
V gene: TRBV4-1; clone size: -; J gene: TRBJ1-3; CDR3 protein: CASSQGRGGLSGNTIYF
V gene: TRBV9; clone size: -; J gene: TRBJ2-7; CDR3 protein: CASSSGTGAYEQYF
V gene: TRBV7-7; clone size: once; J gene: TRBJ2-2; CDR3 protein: CASSPLVTSGGRNGELFF
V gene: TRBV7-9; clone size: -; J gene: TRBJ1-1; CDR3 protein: CASSLQGDRAFF
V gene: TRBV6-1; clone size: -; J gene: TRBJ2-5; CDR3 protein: CASSEQQETQYF